The 32 T cell receptor beta chains reported below all come from one sample, sequenced in a study of blood T cell repertoires in COVID-19. The table came from immunoSEQ multiplex PCR; TCRdb's copy has only in-frame clones and leaves some out. Of more than 200,000 clones detected, about 79% appear once; the ten largest clones hold more than 1.2%. Sequenced input: peripheral blood. These receptors were obtained from a middle-aged woman who had recovered from COVID-19.

The chain carries TRBV24-1 and TRBJ1-5; TRBD1 matches at 10 bases. Germline V gives CDR1 KGHDR, CDR2 SFDVKD. Unmatched junction bases numbered 4, after V lost 10 bases and J lost 2 bases. This CDR3 is 14 amino acids long. CDR3 in amino acids: CATSGTGGNQPQHF. Here the CDR3 DNA reads TGTGCCACGTCCGGGACAGGGGGCAATCAGCCCCAGCATTTT.

The chain carries TRBV21-1 and TRBJ1-1; the tabulated D call, TRBD1, remains unverified against the DNA. TRBV21-1 is described as a pseudogene. The CDR3 sequence is 15 residues long. The CDR3 region has the DNA TGTGCCAGCAGCAAAGGGGGCAGGTCTGGGACTGAAGCTTTCTTT. Its protein is CASSKGGRSGTEAFF.

The chain combines TRBV7-2 with TRBJ1-1; D gene unclear. CDR3 length equals 16 residues. The V end was cut by 1 base, the J end by 1 base, with 13 bases between. Germline loops: CDR1 SGHTA, CDR2 FQGNSA. The CDR3 bases are TGTGCCAGCAGCTTAGAGTTTTCGCCTACGAACACTGAAGCTTTCTTT. It is translated as CASSLEFSPTNTEAFF.

The chain uses TRBV15 and TRBJ1-4, with a possible D match to TRBD1 (6 bases). Trimming removed 3 bases from V and 5 bases from J, with 13 bases in between. This CDR3 comprises 15 residues. Germline values: CDR1 LNHNV, CDR2 YYDKDF (reference sequence). CDR3 amino acids: CATSRPEGGNEKLFF. The CDR3 DNA reads TGTGCCACCAGCAGGCCAGAGGGGGGGAATGAAAAACTGTTTTTT.

This clone has a single count. V usage is TRBV9 and J usage is TRBJ1-1; no reliable D call. Per germline, CDR1 SGDLS and CDR2 YYNGEE. The CDR3 consists of 14 residues. Trimming cost V 3 bases and J 0 bases, with 9 bases left between them. The CDR3 loop is CASSAQALNTEAFF. The DNA for the CDR3 is TGTGCCAGCAGCGCCCAGGCGCTGAACACTGAAGCTTTCTTT.

In regard to this clone: Additional DNA sequences in this sample encode the identical CDR3. The chain carries TRBV3-1 (or the pseudogene TRBV3-2) and TRBJ2-7, with D tentatively TRBD1 (6 bases). The V end lost 5 bases, the J end lost 4 bases, and 9 bases lay between the germline ends. This CDR3 has 12 residues. Per the germline V gene, CDR1 is LGHDT and CDR2 is YNNKEL (reference sequence). CDR3 nucleotide sequence: TGTGCCAGCAGCTTAGGGGGTTACGAGCAGTACTTC. Translated: CASSLGGYEQYF.

In its sample, this clone was seen a few times. The chain couples TRBV2 to TRBJ1-5, with 8 bases identical to TRBD1. CDR3 length: 15 amino acids. Germline trimming cut 2 bases from V and 5 bases from J; bases unmatched to any gene: 5. The V gene's germline CDR1 is SNHLY and CDR2 FYNNEI. The CDR3 loop reads CASSERRQGYQPQHF. The CDR3 DNA sequence: TGTGCCAGCAGTGAACGAAGACAGGGGTATCAGCCCCAGCATTTT.

The chain uses TRBV11-2 and TRBJ1-2; 8 bases are a match to TRBD1. J lost 7 bases, V lost 2 bases, and 9 bases had no gene match. Looked up from germline, CDR1 is SGHAT and CDR2 is FQNNGV. There are 15 residues in the CDR3. The chain's CDR3 is CASSLSGGLPRGYTF. The DNA for the CDR3 is TGTGCCAGCAGCTTATCAGGGGGCTTGCCTCGTGGCTACACCTTC.

This sequence joins TRBV2 and TRBJ1-2; D remains ambiguous. In germline, CDR1 is SNHLY, CDR2 FYNNEI. V dropped 4 bases and J dropped 2 bases, with 8 bases sitting between them. The CDR3 spans 13 residues. CDR3: CASSANGNYGYTF. CDR3 DNA sequence: TGTGCCAGCAGTGCCAACGGGAACTATGGCTACACCTTC.

This clone has only a few counts. This chain joins TRBV7-2 and TRBJ1-4, with D possibly being TRBD1 (6 bases). V lost 1 base to trimming and J lost 8 bases, with 17 bases between them. In germline, CDR1 is SGHTA, CDR2 FQGNSA. This CDR3 is built from 16 residues. CDR3 sequence (DNA): TGTGCCAGCAGCTTAGGGGCCATGGGGGCTAGGGAAAAACTGTTTTTT. It specifies CASSLGAMGAREKLFF.

V is TRBV15 and J is TRBJ1-2; tentatively, D is TRBD1 (6 bases). This CDR3 comprises 14 residues. V lost 0 bases and J lost 8, with 13 bases in between. Germline loops: CDR1 LNHNV, CDR2 YYDKDF (reference sequence). The DNA of the CDR3 is TGTGCCACCAGCAGAGATTATACAGGGTTGGGCTACACCTTC. This translates into CATSRDYTGLGYTF. The full variable domain, its missing parts supplied by reference TRBV15 and TRBJ1-2, is DAMVIQNPRYQVTQFGKPVTLSCSQTLNHNVMYWYQQKSSQAPKLLFHYYDKDFNNEADTPDNFQSRRPNTSFCFLDIRSPGLGDTAMYLCATSRDYTGLGYTFGSGTRLTVV.

The chain recombines TRBV5-6 with TRBJ2-7; 10 positions match TRBD2. The trim removed 3 bases at V and 2 bases at J, leaving 2 bases unmatched. Germline CDR1 reads SGHDT; CDR2 reads YYEEEE. The CDR3 spans 14 residues. This CDR3 reads CASSYLAGAYEQYF. The DNA of the CDR3 is TGTGCCAGCAGCTATCTAGCGGGGGCCTACGAGCAGTACTTC.

V gene TRBV2 combines with J gene TRBJ2-7, with D unresolved. Deletions cut 3 bases from V and 1 base from J, with 7 bases between. The germline gives CDR1 SNHLY, CDR2 FYNNEI. CDR3 length equals 13 residues. CDR3 protein: CASSDYSSYEQYF. The CDR3 DNA reads TGTGCCAGCAGTGATTACAGTTCCTACGAGCAGTACTTC. Filled out from reference TRBV2 and TRBJ2-7, the complete variable domain reads EPEVTQTPSHQVTQMGQEVILRCVPISNHLYFYWYRQILGQKVEFLVSFYNNEISEKSEIFDDQFSVERPDGSNFTLKIRSTKLEDSAMYFCASSDYSSYEQYFGPGTRLTVT.

This chain uses TRBV9 with TRBJ2-3; 7 positions match TRBD2. With V trimmed by 4 bases and J by 6 bases, 5 bases remained unmatched. Germline loops: CDR1 SGDLS, CDR2 YYNGEE. The CDR3 consists of 13 residues. The chain's CDR3 is CASSSGLVDTQYF. The CDR3 coding sequence is TGTGCCAGCAGCTCCGGACTAGTGGATACGCAGTATTTT.

The chain employs TRBV11-2 and TRBJ2-6; D remains unclear. V dropped 4 bases and J dropped 0 bases, with 10 bases sitting between them. Per germline, CDR1 SGHAT and CDR2 FQNNGV. CDR3 length: 16 residues. CDR3 loop: CASSSPKLSGANVLTF. CDR3 sequence (DNA): TGTGCCAGCAGCTCGCCCAAGCTCTCTGGGGCCAACGTCCTGACTTTC.

In this sample, this clone turned up once. The V call is TRBV6-5, the J call TRBJ2-4, with D perhaps TRBD1 (6 bases). V lost 2 bases to trimming and J lost 9 bases, with 14 bases between them. Germline V gene data show CDR1 as MNHEY and CDR2 as SVGAGI. This CDR3 comprises 14 residues. CDR3 loop: CASSYGRTGSIQYF. For the CDR3, the DNA is TGTGCCAGCAGTTACGGTCGTACAGGGTCCATTCAGTACTTC.

This clone was picked up a small number of times. As DNA, the CDR3 is TGTGCCAGTAGTATAGGACTAGCGGGGGACAATGAGCAGTTCTTC. Protein: CASSIGLAGDNEQFF. The rearrangement uses TRBV19 and TRBJ2-1; TRBD2 matches 12 bases. With 1 base clipped from V and 5 bases from J, the junction kept 0 bases outside the gene matches. CDR3 length equals 15 residues. Per the germline V gene, CDR1 is LNHDA and CDR2 is SQIVND (reference sequence).

V is TRBV5-6 and J is TRBJ1-5; no reliable D call. The V end was cut by 2 bases, the J end by 10 bases, with 16 bases between. CDR3 length equals 14 residues. Germline V CDR1 and CDR2: SGHDT, YYEEEE. The CDR3 reads CASSFRVGSGPQHF. DNA of the CDR3: TGTGCCAGCAGCTTCCGGGTAGGGAGCGGTCCCCAGCATTTT.

With respect to this clone: Other DNA sequences in the sample encode the same CDR3. In nucleotides, the CDR3 is TGTGCCAGCAGTGCGATTGAGACTACCAACACCGGGGAGCTGTTTTTT. This gives the protein CASSAIETTNTGELFF. V usage is TRBV2 and J usage is TRBJ2-2, with TRBD2 as a possible D gene (5 bases). The CDR3 covers 16 residues. Trimming stripped 4 bases from V and 2 bases from J, with 14 bases between. In germline, CDR1 is SNHLY, CDR2 FYNNEI.

The chain employs TRBV4-3 and TRBJ2-7, with 10 bases identical to TRBD2. Germline V gene lookup returns CDR1 LGHNA and CDR2 YSLEER. CDR3 length: 15 residues. V shed 1 base and J 2 bases; nucleotides not matched to a gene: 2. The CDR3 sequence: CASSQASGGTYEQYF. In DNA form, the CDR3 reads TGCGCCAGCAGCCAAGCTAGCGGGGGTACCTACGAGCAGTACTTC.

This chain connects TRBV12-3 or TRBV12-4 to TRBJ1-1, with D unresolved. The CDR3 consists of 11 residues. V dropped 7 bases and J dropped 6 bases, with 9 bases sitting between them. The CDR3, as DNA: TGTGCCAGCATGAGCTATTCTGAAGCTTTCTTT. This sequence encodes CASMSYSEAFF.

The sample holds a few counts of this clone. The chain combines TRBV6-6 with TRBJ1-5; no definite D call. The V end lost 4 bases, the J end lost 9 bases, and 7 bases lay between the germline ends. CDR3 length: 11 residues. The germline CDR1 and CDR2 sequences are MNHNY and SVGAGI (reference sequence). CDR3 sequence (DNA): TGTGCCAGCAGTTCGTCTCCGCCCCAGCATTTT. Encoded protein: CASSSSPPQHF.

CDR3 DNA sequence: TGTGCCAGCAGTTTAGTGGAGGGCTCCCAAAATGAGCAGTTCTTC. This gives the protein CASSLVEGSQNEQFF. The V call is TRBV28, the J call TRBJ2-1, with TRBD2 as a possible D gene (6 bases). Trimming took off 2 bases at V and 7 bases at J, with 15 bases between the two ends. In germline, CDR1 is MDHEN, CDR2 SYDVKM. The CDR3 contains 15 residues. Drawing the rest from reference TRBV28 and TRBJ2-1, the complete variable domain is DVKVTQSSRYLVKRTGEKVFLECVQDMDHENMFWYRQDPGLGLRLIYFSYDVKMKEKGDIPEGYSVSREKKERFSLILESASTNQTSMYLCASSLVEGSQNEQFFGPGTRLTVL.

The CDR3: CASSTRRALFNEQFF. CDR3 bases: TGTGCCAGCAGTACCCGGCGGGCCCTCTTTAATGAGCAGTTCTTC. V is TRBV11-3 and J is TRBJ2-1; possible D gene TRBD2, 5 bases. Per germline, CDR1 SGHNT and CDR2 YENEEA. The V end was cut by 6 bases, the J end by 7 bases, with 19 bases between. The CDR3 loop spans 15 amino acids.

CDR3 coding DNA: TGTGCCAGCAGCCAAAGGGCTTGGCAGGGGAAGGACTATGGCTACACCTTC. Its protein product is CASSQRAWQGKDYGYTF. The rearrangement joins TRBV3-1 (or the pseudogene TRBV3-2) to TRBJ1-2; TRBD1 might be the D (6 bases). CDR1 is LGHDT and CDR2 is YNNKEL in the germline V gene (reference sequence). This CDR3 is 17 amino acids long. Trimming left V 2 bases short and J 3 bases short, with 19 bases between.

The gene calls are TRBV5-1 and TRBJ2-2; no definite D call. Germline V gives CDR1 SGHRS, CDR2 YFSETQ. V was clipped by 7 bases and J by 7 bases, with 8 bases between them. The CDR3 length is 11 residues. The CDR3 spells CASEVRGELFF. The CDR3 bases are TGCGCCAGCGAGGTCCGCGGGGAGCTGTTTTTT. Supplemented by reference TRBV5-1 and TRBJ2-2, the full variable domain reads KAGVTQTPRYLIKTRGQQVTLSCSPISGHRSVSWYQQTPGQGLQFLFEYFSETQRNKGNFPGRFSGRQFSNSRSEMNVSTLELGDSALYLCASEVRGELFFGEGSRLTVL.

The chain couples TRBV5-1 to TRBJ1-1; TRBD1 matches at 7 bases. The V gene's germline CDR1 is SGHRS and CDR2 YFSETQ. Trimming cost V 0 bases and J 8 bases; bases outside gene matches: 10. The CDR3 totals 15 residues. CDR3 region: CASSLEPGGIGEAFF. DNA of the CDR3: TGCGCCAGCAGCTTGGAGCCAGGGGGTATCGGAGAAGCTTTCTTT.

V gene TRBV20-1 combines with J gene TRBJ2-7, with TRBD1 matching over 7 bases. Trimming cost V 5 bases and J 12 bases; bases outside gene matches: 10. This CDR3 is built from 11 residues. CDR1 is DFQATT, CDR2 SNEGSKA, per germline (reference sequence). CDR3 in DNA: TGCAGTGCTGTGCCCCGGGACAGCTTGTACTTC. Protein: CSAVPRDSLYF.

The chain uses TRBV24-1 and TRBJ2-2; 8 bases match TRBD1. The trim removed 4 bases at V and 7 bases at J, leaving 10 bases unmatched. In germline, CDR1 is KGHDR, CDR2 SFDVKD. CDR3 length: 16 residues. The CDR3: CATSDRTGRDGGELFF. The CDR3 DNA reads TGTGCCACCAGTGACCGGACAGGGCGGGACGGCGGGGAGCTGTTTTTT.

The gene calls are TRBV6-1 and TRBJ2-1, with TRBD1 matching over 11 bases. The CDR3 consists of 13 residues. The germline V gene encodes CDR1 MNHNS and CDR2 SASEGT. Losses at the gene ends were 10 bases for V and 8 bases for J; bases not matched to a gene: 7. The CDR3 DNA reads TGTGCCACGGGGACAGGGGGGAGGGATGAGCAGTTCTTC. This sequence encodes CATGTGGRDEQFF.

The rearrangement uses TRBV7-9 and TRBJ2-2; D is unclear. Germline V CDR1 and CDR2: SEHNR, FQNEAQ (reference sequence). This CDR3 is built from 16 residues. The V and J ends lost 7 bases and 0 bases respectively, with 15 bases between them. CDR3 amino acids: CASTSMADPNTGELFF. CDR3 sequence (DNA): TGTGCCAGCACCTCTATGGCGGATCCGAACACCGGGGAGCTGTTTTTT.

The gene calls are TRBV13 and TRBJ2-7; the match to TRBD1 covers 7 bases. CDR3 size: 15 residues. The germline V gene encodes CDR1 PRHDT and CDR2 FYEKMQ (reference sequence). V gave up 7 bases and J gave up 4 bases; unmatched junction bases: 13. CDR3 DNA: TGTGCCAGCAAATGGAAGGCAGGGGGAGTATACGAGCAGTACTTC. Amino acids: CASKWKAGGVYEQYF.